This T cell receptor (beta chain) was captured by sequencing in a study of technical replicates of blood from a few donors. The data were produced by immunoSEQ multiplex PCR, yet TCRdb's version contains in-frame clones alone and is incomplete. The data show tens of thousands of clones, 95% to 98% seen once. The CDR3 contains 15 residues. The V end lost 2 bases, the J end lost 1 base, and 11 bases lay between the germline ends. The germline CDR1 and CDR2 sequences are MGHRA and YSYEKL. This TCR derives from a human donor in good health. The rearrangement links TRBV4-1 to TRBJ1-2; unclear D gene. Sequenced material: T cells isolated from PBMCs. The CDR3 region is CASSQTPGYNYGYTF. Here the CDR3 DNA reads TGCGCCAGCAGCCAAACGCCAGGATATAACTATGGCTACACCTTC.